What follows is one T cell receptor (beta chain) and its context. Its antigen is currently unknown. This entry belongs to a study of a mutant IDH1 vaccine in newly diagnosed glioma. The time point denotes: week 23, last vaccination. Each dose of the vaccine consisted of 300 ug of mutant IDH1 20-mer peptide, with topical imiquimod. The CDR3 sequence is 15 residues long. V lost 4 bases and J 1 base, leaving 14 bases between the germline ends. Germline V lookup: CDR1 SGHRS, CDR2 YFSETQ. Clones were read by immunoSEQ multiplex PCR, and TCRdb kept only the in-frame ones, dropping some. The table shows some 33,000 clones, with approximately 90% occurring only once.

The chain is built from TRBV5-1 and TRBJ1-1; a weak D match, TRBD1 (5 bases). This receptor was obtained from a man aged 35-49 years with glioma. Sequenced material: PBMCs, taken from a glioma patient whose treatment included an IDH1 peptide vaccine. For the CDR3, the DNA is TGCGCCAGCAGCACCTTAACAGGTGCGAACACTGAAGCTTTCTTT. This codes for CASSTLTGANTEAFF.